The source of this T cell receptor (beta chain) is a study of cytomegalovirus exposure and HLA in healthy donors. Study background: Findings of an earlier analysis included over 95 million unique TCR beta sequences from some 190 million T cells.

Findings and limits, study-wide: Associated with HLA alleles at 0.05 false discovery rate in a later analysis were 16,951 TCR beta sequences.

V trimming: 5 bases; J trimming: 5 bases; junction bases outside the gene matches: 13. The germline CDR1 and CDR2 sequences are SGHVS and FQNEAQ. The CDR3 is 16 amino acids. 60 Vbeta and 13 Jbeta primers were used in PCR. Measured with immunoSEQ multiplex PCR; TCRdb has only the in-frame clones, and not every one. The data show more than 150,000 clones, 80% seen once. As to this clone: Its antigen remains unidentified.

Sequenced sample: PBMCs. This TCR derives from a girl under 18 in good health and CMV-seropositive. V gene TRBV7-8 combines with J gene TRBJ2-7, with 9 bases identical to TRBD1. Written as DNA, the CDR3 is TGTGCCAGCAGCCCCCGTGGGGGGGACAGGGTCCACGAGCAGTACTTC. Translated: CASSPRGGDRVHEQYF.